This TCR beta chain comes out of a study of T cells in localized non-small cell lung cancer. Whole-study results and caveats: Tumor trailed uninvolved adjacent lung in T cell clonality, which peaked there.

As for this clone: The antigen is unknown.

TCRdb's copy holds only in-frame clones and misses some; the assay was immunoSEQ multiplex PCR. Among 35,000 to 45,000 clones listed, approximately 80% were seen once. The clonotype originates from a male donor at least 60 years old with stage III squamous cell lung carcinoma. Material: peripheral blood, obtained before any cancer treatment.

CDR3 nucleotide sequence: TGTGCCACCAGCAGATCCGACCTGAGCTCCTACAATGAGCAGTTCTTC. It encodes CATSRSDLSSYNEQFF. J is TRBJ2-1 and V is TRBV15; D uncertain. V was cut by 2 bases and J by 0 bases, with 11 bases left in between. This CDR3 region has 16 residues. Germline loops: CDR1 LNHNV, CDR2 YYDKDF (reference sequence).